The clone carrying this T cell receptor beta chain has just a few counts. Its antigen remains unknown. This specimen belongs to a study of T-cell memory formation after mild COVID-19. Across the study: For the most part, TCR clusters were specific to one donor.

Overall study findings and caveats: CD4+ contracting clones lay mainly in CM and EM, CD8+ ones in EMRA.

The CDR3 is 22 amino acids. The trim removed 2 bases at V and 0 bases at J, leaving 20 bases unmatched. 5'RACE with constant-segment primers built TCRalpha and TCRbeta cDNA libraries with UMIs. TCRdb recomputed calls from the 5' RACE reads with MiXCR, one row per CDR3 protein. The data hold fewer than 350,000 distinct CDR3 sequences, with around 17% observed a single time. This receptor was obtained from a man between 18 and 35 years old who had mild COVID-19 (a few samples of this study predate the infection). Cell type and time point are not known. Sequencing was performed on PBMCs or a T cell subset sorted from them (not recorded which). The chain couples TRBV23-1 to TRBJ2-1; the match to TRBD1 covers 9 bases. TRBV23-1 counts as an open reading frame of uncertain function. The CDR3 loop reads CASSQLPQGDREMGSSYNEQFF. CDR3 bases: TGCGCCAGCAGTCAACTACCCCAGGGGGACAGGGAAATGGGGTCCTCCTACAATGAGCAGTTCTTC.